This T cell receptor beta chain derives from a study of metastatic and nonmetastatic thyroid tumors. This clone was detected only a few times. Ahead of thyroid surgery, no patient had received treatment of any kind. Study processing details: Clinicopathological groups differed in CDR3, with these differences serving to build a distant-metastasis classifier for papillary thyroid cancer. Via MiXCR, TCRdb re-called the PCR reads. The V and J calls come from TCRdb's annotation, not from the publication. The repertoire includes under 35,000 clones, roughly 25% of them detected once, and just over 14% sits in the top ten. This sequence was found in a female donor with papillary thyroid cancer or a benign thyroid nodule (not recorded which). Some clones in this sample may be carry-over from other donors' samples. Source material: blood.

CDR3 protein: CSARDEVVKNIQYF. The CDR3 DNA sequence: TGCAGTGCTAGAGATGAGGTTGTAAAAAACATTCAGTACTTC. The chain combines TRBV20-1 with TRBJ2-4; unclear D gene. The germline V and J ends were trimmed by 0 bases and 4 bases, with 10 bases remaining between them. CDR1 and CDR2 from the germline V gene are DFQATT and SNEGSKA (reference sequence). This CDR3 spans 14 amino acids.